The text below deals with one T cell receptor (beta chain). This clonotype was detected ten times or more. Its target antigen remains unknown. The record has no base qualities; no much larger clone is one base away. This entry comes from a study of early T cells in non-severe SARS-CoV-2 infection (dated by TCRdb to the early 2020s). Regarding the research as a whole: Because TCR sequencing relied on bulk RNA taken from unsorted whole blood, pairing of alpha and beta chains was not possible.

The paper as a whole reports these results and caveats: VDJdb matching was skewed toward anti-spike CD8 responses and likely underestimated virus-specific expansions by missing private and CD4 specificities.

A case-control design nested within a healthcare worker cohort in London, UK, was used, with weekly nasopharyngeal swab PCR tests and blood sampling performed. Healthcare workers were enrolled in the week of the UK lockdown, from 23 to 31 March 2020, and were followed every week for up to roughly 15 weeks. The library was produced with 5' RACE. Sequencing instrument: NextSeq 500. To correct for sequencing error and PCR bias, the TCR library protocol tagged individual cDNA molecules with unique molecular identifiers. Both TCR alpha and beta chains were sequenced, and tight co-correlation was observed between alpha and beta sequence abundances in each sample. Concerning the study's data processing: Decombinator V4 was used to annotate TCR sequences for V gene, J gene and CDR3. Expanded TCRs were defined as changing significantly between any two time points under a Poisson model with p below 0.0001. TCR abundances were normalised to the total number of TCRs sequenced per sample and were expressed as counts per million. TRAV1-2 paired with TRAJ12, TRAJ20 or TRAJ33 defined MAIT TCRs, while TRAV10 paired with TRAJ18 defined iNKT TCRs. A search of VDJdb, accessed on 1 November 2021, was run for TCRs annotated to CMV, EBV and SARS-CoV-2, with TCRs annotated for multiple antigens excluded. TCRdb passed the public sequencing reads through fastp at Q25 and MiXCR, retaining productive beta sequences. Each CDR3 protein appears once, grouped with its most common genes and DNA. These V and J calls derive from TCRdb rather than the authors' analysis. This sample comprises approximately 43,000 distinct CDR3 sequences, approximately 7.1% of them detected only once. The ten largest make up roughly 5.1% of the sample.

CDR3 length: 14 amino acids, cysteine to phenylalanine. Just CDR3 DNA is preserved here, 42 bases in frame from base 1. Per the germline V gene (reference sequence), LNHDA is the CDR1 and SQIVND is the CDR2. V drops 4 bases and J drops 3 bases, leaving 12 bases in between. The rearranged chain carries TRBV19 and TRBJ2-5; TRBD1 is a possible D gene, resting on 6 matching bases. This TCR was recovered from an adult who was a healthcare worker with PCR-confirmed SARS-CoV-2 infection or an uninfected control (not recorded which). The sample consisted of whole blood. The CDR3: CASSTGENEETQYF. The DNA sequence follows: TGTGCCAGTAGTACAGGGGAGAACGAAGAGACCCAGTACTTC.